A single sample gave rise to the 14 T cell receptor beta chains below, sequenced in a study of cytomegalovirus exposure and HLA in healthy donors. Vbeta (60) and Jbeta (13) primers were used in the PCR. Sequencing used immunoSEQ multiplex PCR; TCRdb keeps in-frame clones, though not all of them. The sample has 150,000 or so clones, about three quarters seen once; the top ten hold about 9.4%. Material: PBMCs. Receptors were obtained from a man in his thirties or forties in good health and CMV-seropositive.

CDR3 sequence (DNA): TGTGCCAGCAGCTGGGGGGACAGGGACTACGAGCAGTACTTC. It yields the protein CASSWGDRDYEQYF. The chain uses TRBV27 and TRBJ2-7; 9 bases are a match to TRBD1. The CDR3 runs 14 residues. CDR1 MNHEY and CDR2 SMNVEV come from the germline V gene (reference sequence). J lost 3 bases, V lost 6 bases, and 6 bases had no gene match.

This clone occurred a few times. The rearrangement uses TRBV6-1 and TRBJ2-1, with D possibly TRBD2 on 6 matching bases. This CDR3 spans 15 amino acids. Trimming removed 4 bases from V and 6 bases from J, with 16 bases in between. The germline gives CDR1 MNHNS, CDR2 SASEGT. The DNA for the CDR3 is TGTGCCAGCAGTGTGAGGCGGGAACGGGTCAATGAGCAGTTCTTC. This translates into CASSVRRERVNEQFF.

The DNA for the CDR3 is TGTGCCAGTACCGACCTAGCGGGAGGGCCTTTTGAGCAGTTCTTC. It is translated as CASTDLAGGPFEQFF. The chain uses TRBV19 and TRBJ2-1; 12 nucleotides match TRBD2. The CDR3 extends over 15 amino acids. Germline V CDR1 and CDR2: LNHDA, SQIVND (reference sequence). J gave up 9 bases and V 7 bases, and 10 bases lay outside the gene matches. Based on the CDR3 plus reference TRBV19 and TRBJ2-1, the full variable domain is DGGITQSPKYLFRKEGQNVTLSCEQNLNHDAMYWYRQDPGQGLRLIYYSQIVNDFQKGDIAEGYSVSREKKESFPLTVTSAQKNPTAFYLCASTDLAGGPFEQFFGPGTRLTVL.

The chain employs TRBV19 and TRBJ1-5, with D unclear. The CDR3 extends over 13 amino acids. Looked up from germline, CDR1 is LNHDA and CDR2 is SQIVND (reference sequence). The V and J ends lost 6 bases and 0 bases respectively, with 6 bases between them. The CDR3, as DNA: TGTGCCAGTAGGACTTATAGCAATCAGCCCCAGCATTTT. It translates to CASRTYSNQPQHF.

The sample holds a few counts of this clone. The rearrangement links TRBV28 to TRBJ1-3; unclear D gene. This CDR3 region has 13 residues. The V gene's germline CDR1 is MDHEN and CDR2 SYDVKM. V lost 3 bases and J 6 bases, leaving 9 bases between the germline ends. CDR3 sequence: CASSFVGVNTIYF. DNA of the CDR3: TGTGCCAGCAGTTTCGTGGGCGTAAACACCATATATTTT. Combining the CDR3 with reference TRBV28 and TRBJ1-3 gives the whole variable domain DVKVTQSSRYLVKRTGEKVFLECVQDMDHENMFWYRQDPGLGLRLIYFSYDVKMKEKGDIPEGYSVSREKKERFSLILESASTNQTSMYLCASSFVGVNTIYFGEGSWLTVV.

Regarding this clone: Other DNA sequences in the same sample also yield this CDR3. CDR3 sequence reads: CASSEALRVQPQHF. CDR3 in DNA: TGTGCCAGCAGTGAAGCGCTTCGGGTGCAGCCCCAGCATTTT. The rearrangement joins TRBV2 to TRBJ1-5; D is ambiguous. This CDR3 comprises 14 residues. V was cut by 0 bases and J by 7 bases, with 10 bases left in between. Germline lookup yields CDR1 SNHLY and CDR2 FYNNEI.

This clone was picked up a small number of times. This sequence joins TRBV6-1 and TRBJ1-3; 7 nucleotides line up with TRBD1. The CDR3 totals 15 residues. Trimming took 2 bases from V and 2 from J; bases not matched to a gene: 3. Germline-derived CDR1 and CDR2 are MNHNS and SASEGT. The CDR3, as DNA: TGTGCCAGCAGTGAAATAGGGGGCACTGGAAACACCATATATTTT. Translating it yields CASSEIGGTGNTIYF.

V and J are TRBV5-1 and TRBJ2-7; 9 bases are shared with TRBD1. The germline gives CDR1 SGHRS, CDR2 YFSETQ. The CDR3 extends over 16 amino acids. Trimming at V came to 5 bases and at J to 3 bases, leaving 12 bases not matched to a gene. CDR3: CASRKDRGFAGYEQYF. As DNA, the CDR3 is TGCGCCAGCAGAAAAGACAGGGGGTTTGCTGGCTACGAGCAGTACTTC. Full variable domain (remainder filled in from reference TRBV5-1 and TRBJ2-7): KAGVTQTPRYLIKTRGQQVTLSCSPISGHRSVSWYQQTPGQGLQFLFEYFSETQRNKGNFPGRFSGRQFSNSRSEMNVSTLELGDSALYLCASRKDRGFAGYEQYFGPGTRLTVT.

The table lists this clone with a few counts. The V gene is TRBV30, the J gene TRBJ2-7, with 14 bases that match TRBD2. The CDR3 length is 12 residues. With 8 bases clipped from V and 5 bases from J, the junction kept 2 bases outside the gene matches. In germline, CDR1 is GTSNPN, CDR2 SVGIG (reference sequence). The CDR3 DNA reads TGTGCCGGGACTAGCGGGGGCCACGAGCAGTACTTC. Protein product: CAGTSGGHEQYF.

The count of this clone is one. The V and J genes are TRBV29-1 and TRBJ2-7, with TRBD1 matching 10 bases. The germline CDR1 and CDR2 sequences are SQVTM and ANQGSEA. This CDR3 comprises 17 residues. J gave up 0 bases and V 5 bases, and 13 bases lay outside the gene matches. The CDR3 bases are TGCAGCGTTCGAACGATCCCGGGACAGGGGACCTCCTACGAGCAGTACTTC. This gives the protein CSVRTIPGQGTSYEQYF.

V usage is TRBV21-1 and J usage is TRBJ1-1; the table gives TRBD1 as D, unverified against the DNA. TRBV21-1 is deemed a pseudogene. There are 14 residues in the CDR3. The CDR3 coding sequence is TGTGCCAGCAGCACAGACAGGGGGTGGACTGAAGCTTTCTTT. It translates to CASSTDRGWTEAFF.

This clone was observed a single time. The chain uses TRBV28 and TRBJ2-7, with 7 bases fitting TRBD2. J lost 0 bases, V lost 6 bases, and 11 bases had no gene match. Looked up from germline, CDR1 is MDHEN and CDR2 is SYDVKM. The CDR3 is 16 residues long. CDR3 coding DNA: TGTGCCAGCAGCCCGACCCCTAGCGGCGGCTCCTACGAGCAGTACTTC. It is translated as CASSPTPSGGSYEQYF.

This clone was seen once. The gene calls are TRBV7-3 and TRBJ2-3, with 7 bases that match TRBD2. CDR1 is SGHTA and CDR2 is FQGTGA in the germline V gene. This CDR3 contains 16 residues. Unmatched junction bases numbered 9, after V lost 3 bases and J lost 3 bases. The CDR3 spells CASSFNAGGRTDTQYF. The DNA for the CDR3 is TGTGCCAGCAGCTTTAACGCCGGCGGGAGAACAGATACGCAGTATTTT.

The chain carries TRBV11-3 and TRBJ1-2; TRBD1 matches at 8 bases. CDR1 and CDR2 from the germline V gene are SGHNT and YENEEA. The CDR3 runs to 16 residues. V lost 4 bases and J lost 10; bases outside the gene matches: 17. CDR3 sequence (DNA): TGTGCCAGCAGCTCGAACACCGGGACAGGCTCGGACGACTACACCTTC. Amino acids: CASSSNTGTGSDDYTF.